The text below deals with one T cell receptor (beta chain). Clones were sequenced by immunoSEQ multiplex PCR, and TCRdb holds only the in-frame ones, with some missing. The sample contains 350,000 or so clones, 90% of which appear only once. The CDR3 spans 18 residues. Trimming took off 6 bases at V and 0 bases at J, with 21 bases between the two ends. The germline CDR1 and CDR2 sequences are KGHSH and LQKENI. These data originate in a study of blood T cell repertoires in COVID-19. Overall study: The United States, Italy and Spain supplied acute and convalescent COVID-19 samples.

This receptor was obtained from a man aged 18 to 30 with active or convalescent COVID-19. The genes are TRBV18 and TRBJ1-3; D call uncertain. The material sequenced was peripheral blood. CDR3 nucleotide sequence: TGTGCCAGCTCTCGTGGATACTCAGACACATACTCTGGAAACACCATATATTTT. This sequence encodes CASSRGYSDTYSGNTIYF.